Listed below are T cell receptor beta chains from one sample, sequenced in a study of regulatory T cells. Assay: immunoSEQ multiplex PCR; the TCRdb copy retains only in-frame clones and omits some. The sample shows some 31,000 clones, about 93% of them seen only once. The sample consisted of conventional CD4+ T cells sorted from blood. The receptors here all came from a child under 10 years old with CD3G deficiency. The CDR3 runs from the conserved cysteine through the conserved F or W. D genes are given only for firm matches. Size is stated for part of the rows, as once, few or many counts, or as a class when the clone is expanded.

clone size	V gene	J gene	D gene	CDR3 DNA	CDR3 protein
.	TRBV5-1	TRBJ1-2	TRBD1	TGCGCTAGCAGCTTGGATGCAGGGGGAAACTATGGCTACACCTTC	CASSLDAGGNYGYTF
.	TRBV5-1	TRBJ2-3	.	TGCGCCAGCAGCTTGGTGGGAGTCCGCACAGATACGCAGTATTTT	CASSLVGVRTDTQYF
.	TRBV6-1	TRBJ2-1	.	TGTGCCAGCAGTCGGAGTGTGGTCCACAATGAGCAGTTCTTC	CASSRSVVHNEQFF
.	TRBV18	TRBJ2-2	.	TGTGCCAGCTCACCACGCATTCAGGGGCTCAACACCGGGGAGCTGTTTTTT	CASSPRIQGLNTGELFF
.	TRBV28	TRBJ2-7	.	TGTGCCAGCAGCTCCTACGGGACGGTCGCCTACGAGCAGTACTTC	CASSSYGTVAYEQYF
.	TRBV6-1	TRBJ1-2	TRBD1	TGTGCCAGCAGGAGGACAGGACCTATGGGCTACACCTTC	CASRRTGPMGYTF
.	TRBV10-3	TRBJ2-7	TRBD1	TGTGCCATCAGTGCCTCCCGGGGACAGGGGGCCTACGAGCAGTACTTC	CAISASRGQGAYEQYF
.	TRBV5-1	TRBJ2-1	.	TGCGCCAGCAGCTTGGATAGGGTAGGGGAGCAGTTCTTC	CASSLDRVGEQFF
once	TRBV28	TRBJ2-4	.	TGTGCCAGCAGCGTAGCAGACCTAGCCAAAAACATTCAGTACTTC	CASSVADLAKNIQYF
.	TRBV6-6	TRBJ2-2	.	TGTGCCAGCAGTTACTCGATGGGCACCGGGGAGCTGTTTTTT	CASSYSMGTGELFF
once	TRBV6-1	TRBJ2-7	TRBD1	TGTGCCAGCAGCGAGCCGGGACAGGGAGACGAGCAGTACTTC	CASSEPGQGDEQYF
.	TRBV28	TRBJ2-7	TRBD1	TGTGCCAGCAGTGTCGGGGACAGGGTCTACGAGCAGTACTTC	CASSVGDRVYEQYF
.	TRBV28	TRBJ2-7	.	TGTGCCAGCACCTCCGGCGGGGCAATTGGGGAGCAGTACTTC	CASTSGGAIGEQYF
.	TRBV11-2	TRBJ2-7	TRBD2	TGTGCCAGCAGCCCCGTTAGCGGGAAGCAGTACTTC	CASSPVSGKQYF
.	TRBV6-8	TRBJ1-5	.	TGTGCCAGCAGCCGAACTCAGGGGAAGGGGGGGGAGCCCCAGCATTTT	CASSRTQGKGGEPQHF
.	TRBV7-8	TRBJ2-7	TRBD2	TGTGCCAGCAGCTCAATCCGGACTAGCGGGATCTACGAGCAGTACTTC	CASSSIRTSGIYEQYF
.	TRBV19	TRBJ1-1	.	TGTGCCAGTACCAACACCCAGTTGAACACTGAAGCTTTCTTT	CASTNTQLNTEAFF
.	TRBV18	TRBJ2-1	.	TGTGCCAGCTCACCCACTAGTATCTCCTACAATGAGCAGTTCTTC	CASSPTSISYNEQFF
.	TRBV28	TRBJ2-7	.	TGTGCCAGCAGTTCTAGGGGACGGGAGCAGTACTTC	CASSSRGREQYF
.	TRBV28	TRBJ1-2	.	TGTGCCAGCAAGACCGGGGGGCGGTATGGCTACACCTTC	CASKTGGRYGYTF
.	TRBV28	TRBJ1-2	TRBD1	TGTGCCAGCAGTACCGGGACAGCATCTAACTATGGCTACACCTTC	CASSTGTASNYGYTF
.	TRBV28	TRBJ1-5	TRBD1	TGTGCCAGCAGTTCGGCCACCGGGACAGGACCCTTTGGCAATCAGCCCCAGCATTTT	CASSSATGTGPFGNQPQHF
few	TRBV28	TRBJ2-7	TRBD1	TGTGCCAGCAGTTCCCTGGACAGGGATTCCGCCGAGCAGTACTTC	CASSSLDRDSAEQYF
.	TRBV7-8	TRBJ2-7	.	TGTGCCAGCAGCTCCCTGTGGGGTGGCGAGCAGTACTTC	CASSSLWGGEQYF
.	TRBV7-9	TRBJ1-1	.	TGTGCCAGCACCTACGCGGCAGGCACTGAAGCTTTCTTT	CASTYAAGTEAFF
.	TRBV5-1	TRBJ2-5	TRBD1	TGCGCCAGCAGCTCCCTAGGGACAGCCCAAGAGACCCAGTACTTC	CASSSLGTAQETQYF
.	TRBV10-3	TRBJ2-1	.	TGTGCCATCAGCCCAAGTAGCGATGAGCAGTTCTTC	CAISPSSDEQFF
.	TRBV13	TRBJ2-3	.	TGTGCCAGCAGCTTACGTGGCCGGGACACGCAGTATTTT	CASSLRGRDTQYF
once	TRBV19	TRBJ2-4	.	TGTGCCAGTAGCCACGCACAGGTGAACATTCAGTACTTC	CASSHAQVNIQYF
.	TRBV28	TRBJ2-1	.	TGTGCCAGCAGTTATACAGGGAAACCCTACAATGAGCAGTTCTTC	CASSYTGKPYNEQFF
.	TRBV19	TRBJ1-5	TRBD1	TGTGCCAGTAGTATGGGGCAGGGGGCCAATCAGCCCCAGCATTTT	CASSMGQGANQPQHF
.	TRBV5-1	TRBJ2-2	.	TGCGCCAGCAGCTTGACCGGGACTAACACCGGGGAGCTGTTTTTT	CASSLTGTNTGELFF
.	TRBV5-8	TRBJ2-2	.	TGTGCCAGCAGCCGCCCCCTCGGGGAGCTGTTTTTT	CASSRPLGELFF
few	TRBV10-3	TRBJ2-7	.	TGTGCCATCAGTGAGTCTGTGGGGACCCACGAGCAGTACTTC	CAISESVGTHEQYF
.	TRBV19	TRBJ2-7	TRBD1	TGTGCCAGTAGCAGGGACAGCTCTCGGGAGCAGTACTTC	CASSRDSSREQYF
few	TRBV6-1	TRBJ2-5	TRBD2	TGTGCCAGCAGCCCCGGGACTATACAAGAGACCCAGTACTTC	CASSPGTIQETQYF
.	TRBV28	TRBJ2-2	.	TGTGCCAGCAGTTTCAGGGTCACCGGGGAGCTGTTTTTT	CASSFRVTGELFF
.	TRBV28	TRBJ2-1	TRBD1	TGTGCCAGCCGGAGGACAGGGGGGGATGAGCAGTTCTTC	CASRRTGGDEQFF
.	TRBV5-1	TRBJ2-7	.	TGCGCCAGCAGCTTGGACGGGAGCTCCTACGAGCAGTACTTC	CASSLDGSSYEQYF
.	TRBV5-1	TRBJ2-1	TRBD2	TGCGCCAGCATGACTAGCGTGGGGAATGAGCAGTTCTTC	CASMTSVGNEQFF
.	TRBV6-1	TRBJ2-3	.	TGTGCCAGCAGTGTAAGGGAGGGGGCGTATACGCAGTATTTT	CASSVREGAYTQYF
.	TRBV28	TRBJ2-1	TRBD2	TGTGCCAGCAGTTCGCCTAGCGGGATGAAGAATGAGCAGTTCTTC	CASSSPSGMKNEQFF
once	TRBV28	TRBJ2-7	TRBD2	TGTGCCGCTCTGGGGGGGGATTCCTACGAGCAGTACTTC	CAALGGDSYEQYF
.	TRBV5-1	TRBJ2-3	.	TGCGCCAGCAGCTTGGGCGGATCTCGCACAGATACGCAGTATTTT	CASSLGGSRTDTQYF
.	TRBV5-1	TRBJ2-5	.	TGCGCCAGCAGCTTGGGGACAGAAGAGACCCAGTACTTC	CASSLGTEETQYF
.	TRBV6-1	TRBJ1-1	.	TGTGCCAGCCTCCCCACACATTCCGGGACACCGGTTACTTTCTTT	CASLPTHSGTPVTFF
.	TRBV28	TRBJ1-1	TRBD1	TGTGCCACTCACCGAAAGGACAGGATTGAAGCTTTCTTT	CATHRKDRIEAFF
.	TRBV27	TRBJ2-3	.	TGTGCCAGCAGGGACTCCTTCCCCACAGATACGCAGTATTTT	CASRDSFPTDTQYF
.	TRBV19	TRBJ2-2	.	TGTGCCAGTTCGAACACCGGGGAGCTGTTTTTT	CASSNTGELFF
.	TRBV7-8	TRBJ2-5	.	TGTGCCAGCAGCGTGAGTGGCGGAGGAAGCCCAGAGACCCAGTACTTC	CASSVSGGGSPETQYF
.	TRBV28	TRBJ2-3	.	TGTGCCAGCAGGCGGGCTACCACAGATACGCAGTATTTT	CASRRATTDTQYF
.	TRBV6-6	TRBJ1-1	.	TGTGCCAGCAGTCGCCGGACACTACGAGAACAAGCTGCGGCTTTCTTT	CASSRRTLREQAAAFF
.	TRBV6-1	TRBJ2-6	TRBD1	TGTGCCAGCAGTGAACAGGGGGCGGCTGGGGCCAACGTCCTGACTTTC	CASSEQGAAGANVLTF